This T cell receptor (beta chain) was recorded in a study of shared T cell receptors in the human thymus. Measured with immunoSEQ multiplex PCR; TCRdb has only the in-frame clones, and not every one. The profile shows hundreds of thousands of clones, approximately 78% of them singletons. V lost 5 bases to trimming and J lost 0 bases; unmatched junction nucleotides: 10. The CDR3 totals 19 residues. The germline gives CDR1 MNHEY, CDR2 SMNVEV (reference sequence). Another study also made use of these data, one on human thymus T cells. From that report: Congenital heart defects were the reason for the corrective surgery that the donors, healthy Finnish infants, were having. Thymus tissue for the work was resected from patients undergoing corrective heart surgery. V and J gene usage appeared biased in thymic and blood repertoires.

The clonotype was recovered from a boy younger than two with a congenital heart defect. Source material: thymocytes. V usage is TRBV27 and J usage is TRBJ2-7, with 16 bases identical to TRBD2. The CDR3 sequence is CASSPPGLAGGPYSYEQYF. Here the CDR3 DNA reads TGTGCCAGCAGTCCACCGGGACTAGCGGGAGGGCCGTACTCCTACGAGCAGTACTTC.